This entry lists 17 T cell receptor beta chains sequenced from one sample in a study of T cells expressing NK-cell markers. TCRdb reprocessed the 5' RACE reads and reports one entry per CDR3 protein, with no DNA. The repertoire table contains 500,000 to 700,000 distinct CDR3 sequences. Sequenced: blood T cells: a sorted CD56 or NKG2C T cell subset, CD4+ or CD8+ T cells, or bulk PBMC T cells (not recorded which). These receptors all come from a man younger than 35 in good health.

This sequence joins TRBV12-3 or TRBV12-4 and TRBJ1-2; no DNA is available, so the TRBD1 call from TCRdb remains unchecked. The CDR3 length is 14 residues. The CDR3 spells CASSLSGASDGYTF.

The CDR3 is CASSLSAGDYNEQFF. The J gene is TRBJ2-1, the V gene TRBV28; absent DNA, TCRdb's TRBD2 call cannot be checked. The CDR3 has 15 amino acids. CDR1 and CDR2 (germline): MDHEN, SYDVKM.

V gene TRBV24-1 combines with J gene TRBJ2-5; TCRdb calls TRBD1, which cannot be checked without DNA. The germline V gene has CDR1 KGHDR and CDR2 SFDVKD. The CDR3 contains 15 residues. CDR3 residues: CATSDATGVEETQYF.

The V gene is TRBV27, the J gene TRBJ2-2; the TCRdb call, TRBD1, lacks DNA for checking. The germline V gene encodes CDR1 MNHEY and CDR2 SMNVEV (reference sequence). The CDR3 totals 13 residues. The CDR3 spells CASSDQGSGELFF.

This chain's CDR3 is CASSLLLNEQFF. This chain connects TRBV6-2 or TRBV6-3 to TRBJ2-1. Germline CDR1 MNHEY, CDR2 SVGEGT. The CDR3 has 12 amino acids.

The chain has TRBV12-5 and TRBJ1-2; the D gene TCRdb calls, TRBD1, cannot be checked with no DNA. Per germline, CDR1 LGHNT and CDR2 FRNRAP. The CDR3 spans 16 residues. The CDR3 is CASGSTPGTGIKGYTF.

This chain links TRBV6-5 with TRBJ2-2; TCRdb's D call, TRBD2, is unchecked because there is no DNA. The CDR3 is 17 residues long. Germline V lookup: CDR1 MNHEY, CDR2 SVGAGI. CDR3 amino acids: CASSSYLSGRMAGELFF.

This chain connects TRBV20-1 to TRBJ2-7; TCRdb returns TRBD1, unconfirmable since there is no DNA. Germline V gene lookup returns CDR1 DFQATT and CDR2 SNEGSKA (reference sequence). This CDR3 is 17 amino acids long. The CDR3 loop reads CSARDARLPTTVYEQYF.

The CDR3 reads CASGALGPPQFF. This sequence joins TRBV12-3 or TRBV12-4 and TRBJ2-1; the TRBD2 assignment by TCRdb is unverifiable without DNA. This CDR3 region has 12 residues.

The rearrangement links TRBV7-2 to TRBJ2-1; TCRdb gives TRBD2 as the D gene, but with no DNA this cannot be confirmed. Looked up from germline, CDR1 is SGHTA and CDR2 is FQGNSA. The CDR3 sequence is 14 residues long. This chain's CDR3 is CASSTWTSSNEQFF.

The rearrangement links TRBV5-8 to TRBJ2-1; TCRdb's D gene call, TRBD2, goes unchecked for lack of DNA. The CDR3 sequence is 16 residues long. CDR1 is SGHTS and CDR2 is YDEGEE in the germline V gene. The CDR3 reads CASSSPLAGYNNEQFF.

This chain connects TRBV28 to TRBJ2-7; as DNA is missing, the TRBD2 call by TCRdb cannot be tested. This CDR3 has 15 residues. Germline-derived CDR1 and CDR2 are MDHEN and SYDVKM. CDR3 region: CASSYLAGGPGEQYF.

The rearrangement links TRBV10-3 to TRBJ2-3. The germline gives CDR1 ENHRY, CDR2 SYGVKD. The CDR3 is 14 amino acids. CDR3 in amino acids: CAISGTTLTDTQYF.

This chain joins TRBV20-1 and TRBJ2-1; there is no DNA to check the TCRdb D call of TRBD1. The germline CDR1 and CDR2 sequences are DFQATT and SNEGSKA (reference sequence). The length of the CDR3 is 13 residues. The CDR3 reads CSARGQPYNEQFF.

The J gene is TRBJ1-2, the V gene TRBV20-1; TCRdb returns TRBD1, unconfirmable since there is no DNA. CDR1 is DFQATT and CDR2 is SNEGSKA in the germline V gene (reference sequence). The CDR3 totals 13 residues. CDR3 amino acids: CSAGQGLIYGYTF.

The chain combines TRBV12-3 or TRBV12-4 with TRBJ1-6; the TCRdb call, TRBD1, lacks DNA for checking. This CDR3 is 16 amino acids long. CDR3 sequence reads: CASSLGGGARNSPLHF.

The chain has TRBV3-1 and TRBJ2-6. Germline V gives CDR1 LGHDT, CDR2 YNNKEL (reference sequence). CDR3 length equals 17 residues. CDR3: CASSQDLGVSGANVLTF.